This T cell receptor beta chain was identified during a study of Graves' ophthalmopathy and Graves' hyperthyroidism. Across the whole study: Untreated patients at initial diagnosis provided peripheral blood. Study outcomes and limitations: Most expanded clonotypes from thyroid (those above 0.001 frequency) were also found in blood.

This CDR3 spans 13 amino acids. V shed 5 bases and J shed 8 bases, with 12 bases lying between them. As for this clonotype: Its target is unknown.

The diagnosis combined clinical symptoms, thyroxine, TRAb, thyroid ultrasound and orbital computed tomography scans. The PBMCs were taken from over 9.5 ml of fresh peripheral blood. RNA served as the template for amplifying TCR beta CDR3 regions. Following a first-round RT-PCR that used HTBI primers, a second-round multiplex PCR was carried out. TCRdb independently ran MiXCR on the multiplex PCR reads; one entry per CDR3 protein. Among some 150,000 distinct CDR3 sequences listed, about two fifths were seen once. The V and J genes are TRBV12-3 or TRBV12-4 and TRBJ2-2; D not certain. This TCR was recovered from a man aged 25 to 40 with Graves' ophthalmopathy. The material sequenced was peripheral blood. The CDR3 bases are TGTGCCAGCAGTCCCCGGTGCCCGGGGGAGCTGTTTTTT. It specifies CASSPRCPGELFF.